The present T cell receptor (beta chain) was sequenced within a study of T cells in Graves' hyperthyroidism and ophthalmopathy. There were TCR beta CDR3 regions amplified from RNA transcripts. The study used the HTBI primer set for a first-round RT-PCR of the TCR CDR3. TCRdb passed the multiplex PCR reads through MiXCR, listing each CDR3 protein once. The sample carries about 300,000 distinct CDR3 sequences, around 20% recorded once. The V end lost 6 bases, the J end lost 6 bases, and 15 bases lay between the germline ends. The CDR3 is made up of 14 amino acids. The clonotype originates from a man over 45 with Graves' ophthalmopathy. The J gene is TRBJ2-1, the V gene TRBV12-3 or TRBV12-4; no firm D call. Sequences were obtained from blood. This CDR3 is CASSPSGLGNEQFF. Written as DNA, the CDR3 is TGTGCCAGCAGCCCCTCCGGGCTAGGCAATGAGCAGTTCTTC.